This TCR beta chain was identified in a study of CD8+ T cells in alopecia areata. In germline, CDR1 is SQVTM, CDR2 ANQGSEA. The length of the CDR3 is 14 residues. Trimming removed 7 bases at V and 0 bases at J, with 13 bases between. The treatment is: oral pan-JAK inhibitor, 5-10 mg twice daily. RNA, once extracted, was reverse transcribed into cDNA for use as the sequencing template. Method: immunoSEQ multiplex PCR; TCRdb's copy keeps in-frame clones and lacks some. This sample has 150,000 to 200,000 clones, with under 80% found just once. The sequenced sample was CD4+ T cells sorted from blood, obtained around week 50, from a patient treated with tofacitinib. The chain is built from TRBV29-1 and TRBJ1-5, with D unresolved. This receptor was identified in a human donor with alopecia areata. The CDR3: CSACALHSNQPQHF. As DNA, the CDR3 is TGCAGCGCCTGTGCCCTCCATAGCAATCAGCCCCAGCATTTT.